This entry lists 25 T cell receptor beta chains sequenced from one sample in a study of blood T cell repertoires in COVID-19. Here immunoSEQ multiplex PCR was the method, and the copy in TCRdb shows in-frame clones only, minus some. The data show approximately 150,000 clones, around nine tenths seen once. Input material: peripheral blood. Receptors were obtained from a woman aged 50 to 60 with active or convalescent COVID-19.

The V call is TRBV18, the J call TRBJ2-5; TRBD1 matches 7 bases. From germline, CDR1 is KGHSH and CDR2 LQKENI. With 1 base clipped from V and 3 bases from J, the junction kept 11 bases outside the gene matches. The CDR3 has 17 residues. CDR3 region: CASSPQSQHRGKETQYF. CDR3 DNA: TGTGCCAGCTCACCACAGTCCCAACACAGGGGAAAAGAGACCCAGTACTTC.

This rearrangement joins TRBV27 to TRBJ2-7; 10 nucleotides align to TRBD2. Germline CDR1 is MNHEY and CDR2 is SMNVEV (reference sequence). The CDR3 spans 14 residues. V was pared by 5 bases and J by 6 bases, with 7 bases of the junction left unmatched. The CDR3 DNA follows: TGTGCCAGCAGTCGGACTAGCGGAGAATTCGAGCAGTACTTC. Amino acids: CASSRTSGEFEQYF.

The V call is TRBV24-1, the J call TRBJ2-3, with D maybe TRBD2 (6 bases). The CDR3 runs to 13 residues. V lost 4 bases and J 9 bases, leaving 13 bases between the germline ends. The V gene's germline CDR1 is KGHDR and CDR2 SFDVKD. The CDR3 here is CATSDSLAGTQYF. The DNA for the CDR3 is TGTGCCACCAGTGACAGCCTCGCGGGGACGCAGTATTTT.

This clone was detected only once. This chain joins TRBV6-6 and TRBJ2-6, with D perhaps matching TRBD2 (6 bases). The germline V gene encodes CDR1 MNHNY and CDR2 SVGAGI (reference sequence). The CDR3 covers 16 residues. V gave up 6 bases and J gave up 0 bases, with 12 bases separating them. The CDR3 loop is CASRRGRSSGANVLTF. CDR3 sequence (DNA): TGTGCCAGCAGGCGGGGACGGAGCTCTGGGGCCAACGTCCTGACTTTC.

The rearrangement joins TRBV6-2 or TRBV6-3 to TRBJ1-1; perhaps TRBD1 as D (6 bases). This CDR3 contains 12 residues. Trimming removed 5 bases at V and 4 bases at J, with 8 bases between. The germline V gene has CDR1 MNHEY and CDR2 SVGEGT. The CDR3: CASSTGLTEAFF. DNA for the CDR3: TGTGCCAGCAGTACAGGGCTCACTGAAGCTTTCTTT.

This chain uses TRBV28 with TRBJ1-1; D gene unclear. The germline V gene has CDR1 MDHEN and CDR2 SYDVKM. The CDR3 consists of 14 residues. Trimming stripped 2 bases from V and 4 bases from J, with 11 bases between. DNA of the CDR3: TGTGCCAGCAGTTTAAGCGGAGGGAGCACTGAAGCTTTCTTT. Its protein is CASSLSGGSTEAFF.

The J gene is TRBJ1-1, the V gene TRBV7-9, with 7 nucleotides matching TRBD1. The CDR3 length is 12 residues. CDR1 is SEHNR and CDR2 is FQNEAQ in the germline V gene (reference sequence). V gave up 3 bases and J gave up 5 bases; unmatched junction bases: 0. The CDR3 loop reads CASSLDRTEAFF. The CDR3 DNA reads TGTGCCAGCAGCTTGGACAGGACTGAAGCTTTCTTT.

The rearrangement links TRBV6-5 to TRBJ2-7; 7 positions match TRBD2. The V gene end was trimmed by 7 bases and the J gene end by 4 bases; junction bases not matched to a gene: 13. CDR3 length: 15 residues. Looked up from germline, CDR1 is MNHEY and CDR2 is SVGAGI. The CDR3 DNA reads TGTGCCAGCACCGGCGGGACTAATCTTATTTACGAGCAGTACTTC. Translation: CASTGGTNLIYEQYF.

The chain has TRBV2 and TRBJ1-2; no clear D gene. Germline assignment: CDR1 SNHLY and CDR2 FYNNEI. The V end lost 4 bases, the J end lost 2 bases, and 8 bases lay between the germline ends. The CDR3 totals 13 residues. CDR3 nucleotide sequence: TGTGCCAGCAGTGCTCAGTCGAACTATGGCTACACCTTC. It yields the protein CASSAQSNYGYTF.

Only a few counts were recorded for this clone. The chain joins TRBV11-3 to TRBJ2-7; TRBD2 is a possible D gene (5 bases). Trimming removed 1 base at V and 3 bases at J, with 10 bases between. From germline, CDR1 is SGHNT and CDR2 YENEEA. The CDR3 is 14 residues long. As DNA, the CDR3 is TGTGCCAGCAGCTTAGTTTCTAGCTTCTACGAGCAGTACTTC. Translation gives CASSLVSSFYEQYF.

V is TRBV5-1 and J is TRBJ1-1, with 10 bases fitting TRBD1. Germline CDR1 is SGHRS and CDR2 is YFSETQ. CDR3 length equals 14 residues. V gave up 5 bases and J gave up 4 bases; unmatched junction bases: 5. CDR3 region: CASRRTGGATEAFF. CDR3 in DNA: TGCGCCAGCAGACGGACAGGGGGGGCCACTGAAGCTTTCTTT.

The DNA of the CDR3 is TGTGCCACCAGCAGAGACGGCGTGAGGGGGCGGGAAACCTACGAGCAGTACTTC. This sequence encodes CATSRDGVRGRETYEQYF. The V gene is TRBV15, the J gene TRBJ2-7; a possible D gene is TRBD1 (7 bases). Germline V gene lookup returns CDR1 LNHNV and CDR2 YYDKDF (reference sequence). The CDR3 extends over 18 amino acids. The germline V and J ends were trimmed by 0 bases and 2 bases, with 20 bases remaining between them. The entire variable domain, with the rest obtained from reference TRBV15 and TRBJ2-7, is as follows: DAMVIQNPRYQVTQFGKPVTLSCSQTLNHNVMYWYQQKSSQAPKLLFHYYDKDFNNEADTPDNFQSRRPNTSFCFLDIRSPGLGDTAMYLCATSRDGVRGRETYEQYFGPGTRLTVT.

The V call is TRBV18, the J call TRBJ2-1; 7 bases match TRBD2. V lost 5 bases, J lost 7 bases, and 14 bases stayed unmatched. This CDR3 comprises 16 residues. Germline V gene data show CDR1 as KGHSH and CDR2 as LQKENI. The CDR3 DNA sequence: TGTGCCAGCTCAACGGGGGGTAGCCTCTTAGGGAATGAGCAGTTCTTC. This translates into CASSTGGSLLGNEQFF.

The chain recombines TRBV30 with TRBJ2-7; 9 positions match TRBD2. Germline loops: CDR1 GTSNPN, CDR2 SVGIG (reference sequence). V lost 0 bases, J lost 9 bases, and 12 bases stayed unmatched. The CDR3 covers 15 residues. This CDR3 is CAWSVLGTSSIGQYF. Here the CDR3 DNA reads TGTGCCTGGAGTGTTCTCGGGACTAGCAGTATTGGGCAGTACTTC.

The rearrangement links TRBV2 to TRBJ2-1; the match to TRBD1 covers 10 bases. After removal of 2 bases from V and 5 bases from J, the junction contained 3 bases not matched to a gene. Germline CDR1 is SNHLY and CDR2 is FYNNEI. This CDR3 comprises 15 residues. CDR3 sequence: CASSERGTGDNEQFF. The CDR3 bases are TGTGCCAGCAGTGAAAGGGGGACAGGGGACAATGAGCAGTTCTTC.

The chain employs TRBV19 and TRBJ1-2; D not resolved. Germline CDR1 LNHDA, CDR2 SQIVND (reference sequence). The V gene lost 3 bases and the J gene lost 7 bases, with 18 bases spanning the gap. This CDR3 spans 15 amino acids. The CDR3 coding sequence is TGTGCCAGTAGTATTCCCCTCTCAGGATTCCGTGGCTACACCTTC. This translates into CASSIPLSGFRGYTF.

The chain couples TRBV11-3 to TRBJ2-2; TRBD1 aligns across 10 bases. The CDR3 totals 14 residues. The V gene's germline CDR1 is SGHNT and CDR2 YENEEA. V lost 5 bases to trimming and J lost 6 bases; unmatched junction nucleotides: 3. The CDR3 here is CASSRDRGAGELFF. Here the CDR3 DNA reads TGTGCCAGCAGCCGGGACAGGGGAGCCGGGGAGCTGTTTTTT.

This chain joins TRBV11-3 and TRBJ1-1; 8 positions agree with TRBD1. V trimming: 3 bases; J trimming: 8 bases; junction bases outside the gene matches: 8. Per germline, CDR1 SGHNT and CDR2 YENEEA. The CDR3 spans 14 residues. The chain's CDR3 is CASSLTGQGEEAFF. The CDR3 DNA reads TGTGCCAGCAGCTTGACCGGACAGGGCGAAGAAGCTTTCTTT. Filled out from reference TRBV11-3 and TRBJ1-1, the complete variable domain reads EAGVVQSPRYKIIEKKQPVAFWCNPISGHNTLYWYLQNLGQGPELLIRYENEEAVDDSQLPKDRFSAERLKGVDSTLKIQPAELGDSAVYLCASSLTGQGEEAFFGQGTRLTVV.

This chain joins TRBV27 and TRBJ1-1, with 7 bases aligning to TRBD1. The length of the CDR3 is 15 residues. The germline V gene has CDR1 MNHEY and CDR2 SMNVEV (reference sequence). V lost 4 bases to trimming and J lost 3 bases; unmatched junction nucleotides: 8. The CDR3 sequence is CASSSAHRGDTEAFF. CDR3 nucleotide sequence: TGTGCCAGCAGTTCGGCCCACAGGGGTGACACTGAAGCTTTCTTT.

This rearrangement joins TRBV5-4 to TRBJ2-3; 12 bases agree with TRBD2. The junction had 5 bases not matched to a gene; V was cut back by 10 bases and J by 2 bases. Germline assignment: CDR1 SGHNT and CDR2 YYREEE (reference sequence). This CDR3 contains 14 residues. CDR3 protein: CAGRLAGVTDTQYF. As DNA, the CDR3 is TGTGCCGGGAGACTAGCGGGGGTCACAGATACGCAGTATTTT.

The chain is built from TRBV7-6 and TRBJ2-7, with TRBD1 identical over 9 bases. The CDR3 is 17 residues long. Germline CDR1 reads SGHVS; CDR2 reads FNYEAQ. V dropped 1 base and J dropped 4; count of bases not matched to a gene: 11. The CDR3, as DNA: TGTGCCAGCAGCTTAGGTACTACTGACAGGGGGATTTACGAGCAGTACTTC. Protein: CASSLGTTDRGIYEQYF. Filled out from reference TRBV7-6 and TRBJ2-7, the complete variable domain reads GAGVSQSPRYKVTKRGQDVALRCDPISGHVSLYWYRQALGQGPEFLTYFNYEAQQDKSGLPNDRFSAERPEGSISTLTIQRTEQRDSAMYRCASSLGTTDRGIYEQYFGPGTRLTVT.

The chain joins TRBV2 to TRBJ2-2, with D possibly being TRBD1 (6 bases). There are 15 residues in the CDR3. Germline V gives CDR1 SNHLY, CDR2 FYNNEI. V lost 2 bases and J lost 3, with 10 bases in between. CDR3 amino acids: CASSERDTHTGELFF. CDR3 in DNA: TGTGCCAGCAGTGAAAGGGACACCCACACCGGGGAGCTGTTTTTT.

The gene calls are TRBV2 and TRBJ1-2; 7 nucleotides match TRBD1. From germline, CDR1 is SNHLY and CDR2 FYNNEI. This CDR3 is built from 13 residues. With 8 bases clipped from V and 7 bases from J, the junction kept 10 bases outside the gene matches. The CDR3: CASREYRQGGYTF. The CDR3 DNA is TGTGCCAGCCGCGAATATCGACAGGGTGGCTACACCTTC. Looking up the rest from reference TRBV2 and TRBJ1-2 gives the full variable domain: EPEVTQTPSHQVTQMGQEVILRCVPISNHLYFYWYRQILGQKVEFLVSFYNNEISEKSEIFDDQFSVERPDGSNFTLKIRSTKLEDSAMYFCASREYRQGGYTFGSGTRLTVV.

The chain employs TRBV6-5 and TRBJ2-3, with D perhaps TRBD1 (5 bases). The V end lost 7 bases, the J end lost 4 bases, and 18 bases lay between the germline ends. Germline CDR1 and CDR2: MNHEY and SVGAGI. The CDR3 consists of 15 residues. CDR3 protein: CASTPLRGIADTQYF. For the CDR3, the DNA is TGTGCCAGCACCCCCTTAAGGGGCATCGCAGATACGCAGTATTTT.

This rearrangement joins TRBV29-1 to TRBJ1-1, with D uncertain. CDR3 length: 13 amino acids. Trimming took off 3 bases at V and 4 bases at J, with 12 bases between the two ends. CDR1 is SQVTM and CDR2 is ANQGSEA in the germline V gene. The CDR3 DNA reads TGCAGCGTTGAGCGAGACGCGGGCACTGAAGCTTTCTTT. This gives the protein CSVERDAGTEAFF.